Listed here is a single TCR beta chain. The data originate from a study of T cell repertoires in cytomegalovirus infection. CDR1 and CDR2 (germline): SGHTA, FQGNSA. The germline V and J ends were trimmed by 5 bases and 4 bases, with 23 bases remaining between them. This CDR3 contains 17 residues. From the reads, TCRdb called clonotypes with MiXCR, one entry per CDR3 protein. The sample records under 200,000 distinct CDR3 sequences, approximately 17% being singletons. This TCR was recovered from a human donor in good health (CMV status not recorded). Some clones in this sample may be carry-over from other donors' samples. The material sequenced was CD8+ T cells from PBMCs. This sequence joins TRBV7-2 and TRBJ2-5, with D tentatively TRBD1 (6 bases). In nucleotides, the CDR3 is TGTGCCAGCAGCCCGAGCCTGGGACACCAAAGGGGAGAGACCCAGTACTTC. Amino acid sequence: CASSPSLGHQRGETQYF.